These 13 T cell receptor beta chains share one sample of origin, sequenced in a study of regulatory T cells in long-lasting Graves disease. Specified time point: newly diagnosed GD, antithyroid drugs for less than 3 months. Making the TCR library involved RNA that had been extracted from PBMCs. CDR3 regions were amplified by Arm-PCR using iRepertoire HTBI primers to build TCR beta libraries. TCRdb itself ran the multiplex PCR reads through MiXCR, one entry per CDR3 protein. The sample lists roughly 610,000 distinct CDR3 sequences, 15% to 20% occurring once. This sample was shared with a second study, whose subject was T cells in Graves' hyperthyroidism and ophthalmopathy.

Sequences were derived from peripheral blood mononuclear cells (PBMCs), sampled at new diagnosis, from a patient treated with antithyroid drugs. These receptors were obtained from a woman in her 30s with Graves disease.

The CDR3 nucleotides are TGCAGTGCTAGAAAAACTGGTCGGGAGAATAATTCACCCCTCCACTTT. Its translation: CSARKTGRENNSPLHF. This chain joins TRBV20-1 and TRBJ1-6; D gene uncertain. The CDR3 contains 16 residues. Germline CDR1 and CDR2: DFQATT and SNEGSKA (reference sequence). Trimming removed 2 bases at V and 5 bases at J, with 16 bases between.

This clonotype occurred many times. The genes are TRBV3-1 and TRBJ1-2; D is unclear. Germline loops: CDR1 LGHDT, CDR2 YNNKEL (reference sequence). Trimming took off 1 base at V and 5 bases at J, with 11 bases between the two ends. The CDR3 totals 14 residues. CDR3 DNA sequence: TGTGCCAGCAGCCAAGCAGACGGAACATATGGCTACACCTTC. Protein: CASSQADGTYGYTF.

This clonotype has a count of ten or more. The chain carries TRBV6-1 and TRBJ2-7, with 11 bases fitting TRBD2. The CDR3 covers 15 residues. The V and J ends lost 5 bases and 2 bases, in that order; junction bases with no gene match: 5. Germline CDR1 reads MNHNS; CDR2 reads SASEGT. In DNA form, the CDR3 reads TGTGCCAGCAGTCGGGGACTAGCGGTGACCTACGAGCAGTACTTC. It is translated as CASSRGLAVTYEQYF.

This clonotype was detected ten times or more. The chain combines TRBV28 with TRBJ1-2; no clear D gene. Germline lookup yields CDR1 MDHEN and CDR2 SYDVKM. The CDR3 length is 11 residues. V was trimmed by 5 bases and J by 5 bases, leaving 6 bases between them. CDR3 nucleotide sequence: TGTGCCAGCAGTGCTAGATATGGCTACACCTTC. Translating gives CASSARYGYTF.

The chain is built from TRBV19 and TRBJ1-6, with D unclear. The CDR3 runs 17 residues. Germline values: CDR1 LNHDA, CDR2 SQIVND (reference sequence). The V end lost 5 bases, the J end lost 0 bases, and 14 bases lay between the germline ends. This CDR3 reads CASSSRYDASYNSPLHF. For the CDR3, the DNA is TGTGCCAGTAGTTCCCGATATGATGCCTCCTATAATTCACCCCTCCACTTT.

A word on this clonotype: A single base separates this from a much larger clone, so it may be a read error. The CDR3 here is CASSLETSGETQYF. CDR3 nucleotide sequence: TGTGCCAGCAGCTTAGAGACTAGCGGAGAGACCCAGTACTTC. V usage is TRBV7-2 and J usage is TRBJ2-3, with 9 bases aligning to TRBD2. The end of the DNA aligns better with TRBJ2-5, so the J call may be wrong. CDR3 length equals 14 residues. Germline CDR1 SGHTA, CDR2 FQGNSA.

In this sample, this clonotype turned up many times. The chain joins TRBV7-2 to TRBJ1-1, with a weak D call TRBD1 (6 bases). The CDR3 spans 13 residues. Trimming removed 5 bases from V and 7 bases from J, with 14 bases in between. In germline, CDR1 is SGHTA, CDR2 FQGNSA. The CDR3 bases are TGTGCCAGCAGCAGCAGGACAGCGTATGAAGCTTTCTTT. Protein: CASSSRTAYEAFF.

This clonotype was seen ten or more times. The rearrangement links TRBV6-5 to TRBJ1-6; D call uncertain. Germline CDR1 is MNHEY and CDR2 is SVGAGI. The CDR3 is 14 amino acids. V lost 0 bases and J lost 4, with 4 bases in between. The CDR3: CASSYSEYNSPLHF. The DNA for the CDR3 is TGTGCCAGCAGTTACTCGGAGTATAATTCACCCCTCCACTTT.

In this sample, this clonotype turned up many times. The J gene is TRBJ1-2, the V gene TRBV13; 8 nucleotides line up with TRBD1. Trimming took 1 base from V and 7 from J; bases not matched to a gene: 5. The CDR3 contains 14 residues. CDR1 PRHDT and CDR2 FYEKMQ come from the germline V gene (reference sequence). This chain's CDR3 is CASSLVQGATGYTF. The CDR3 nucleotides are TGTGCCAGCAGCTTAGTCCAGGGGGCTACTGGCTACACCTTC.

J is TRBJ2-1 and V is TRBV11-3; unclear D gene. CDR1 and CDR2 from the germline V gene are SGHNT and YENEEA. Deletions cut 4 bases from V and 5 bases from J, with 12 bases between. The CDR3 length is 14 residues. CDR3 region: CASSSSSLHNEQFF. In DNA, the CDR3 is TGTGCCAGCAGCTCCTCGTCCCTTCACAATGAGCAGTTCTTC.

There are many counts of this clonotype. The rearrangement links TRBV12-5 to TRBJ2-1, with a tentative D call TRBD2 (6 bases). Germline CDR1 LGHNT, CDR2 FRNRAP. The CDR3 totals 20 residues. Trimming removed 0 bases at V and 0 bases at J, with 21 bases between. CDR3 sequence reads: CASGLVPPGKRVTSYNEQFF. CDR3 nucleotides: TGTGCTAGTGGTTTGGTCCCCCCGGGCAAGCGGGTAACCTCCTACAATGAGCAGTTCTTC.

The chain combines TRBV30 with TRBJ2-7; D gene ambiguous. Germline-derived CDR1 and CDR2 are GTSNPN and SVGIG (reference sequence). CDR3 length: 11 residues. V was trimmed by 4 bases and J by 5 bases, leaving 9 bases between them. CDR3 protein: CAWNTVHEQYF. CDR3 in DNA: TGTGCCTGGAATACGGTACACGAGCAGTACTTC.

This clonotype was detected ten times or more. V gene TRBV6-1 combines with J gene TRBJ1-1; D gene uncertain. The ends were cut back, 10 bases at V and 0 bases at J, with 15 bases in the middle. The CDR3 is 14 residues long. Germline CDR1 MNHNS, CDR2 SASEGT. The CDR3 region is CATIPSAVNTEAFF. Here the CDR3 DNA reads TGTGCCACCATTCCCTCGGCGGTGAACACTGAAGCTTTCTTT.